The present entry profiles one T cell receptor beta chain with its context. There are 15 residues in the CDR3. CDR1 and CDR2 (germline): SGHRS, YFSETQ. V trimming: 7 bases; J trimming: 7 bases; junction bases outside the gene matches: 12. Libraries were made from TCR beta cDNA, and they carried unique molecular identifiers. TCRdb itself ran the PCR reads through MiXCR, one entry per CDR3 protein. This table has about 160,000 distinct CDR3 sequences, 35% to 40% appearing once. This entry is derived from a study of post-analysis software for immune sequencing data. Study-level information: Included courses were relapsing-remitting and secondary progressive multiple sclerosis; progressive-relapsing multiple sclerosis was also included.

Sequences were derived from blood, sampled after autologous hematopoietic stem cell transplantation. The sequence came from a girl aged 5 to 17 with multiple sclerosis. V and J are TRBV5-1 and TRBJ1-5; 9 nucleotides match TRBD1. DNA of the CDR3: TGCGCCAGCCGATACACCACAGGGGGCGGGCAGCCCCAGCATTTT. Translated, it gives CASRYTTGGGQPQHF.